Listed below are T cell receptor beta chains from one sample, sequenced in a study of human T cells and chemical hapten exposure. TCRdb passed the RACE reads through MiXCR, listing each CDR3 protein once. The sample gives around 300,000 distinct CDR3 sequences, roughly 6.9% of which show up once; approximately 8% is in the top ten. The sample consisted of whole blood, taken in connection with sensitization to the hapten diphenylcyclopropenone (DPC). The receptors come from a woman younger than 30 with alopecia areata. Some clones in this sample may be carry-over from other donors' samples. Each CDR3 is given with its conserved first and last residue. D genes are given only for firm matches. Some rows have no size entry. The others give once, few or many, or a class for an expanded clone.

CDR3 protein: CASSPGEIPDTQYF
CDR3 DNA: TGTGCCAGCAGTCCAGGGGAGATTCCAGATACGCAGTATTTT
V gene: TRBV28
D gene: NA
J gene: TRBJ2-3
clone size: NA

CDR3 protein: CARSLVPETTYEQYF
CDR3 DNA: TGTGCCAGAAGCTTAGTCCCAGAGACGACCTACGAGCAGTACTTC
V gene: TRBV5-3
D gene: NA
J gene: TRBJ2-7
clone size: NA

CDR3 protein: CASSLAHPGADTQYF
CDR3 DNA: TGCGCCAGCAGCTTGGCCCACCCCGGGGCAGATACGCAGTATTTT
V gene: TRBV5-1
D gene: NA
J gene: TRBJ2-3
clone size: NA

CDR3 protein: CASSPQTGQNTEAFF
CDR3 DNA: TGCGCCAGCAGCCCTCAGACAGGACAAAACACTGAAGCTTTCTTT
V gene: TRBV5-1
D gene: NA
J gene: TRBJ1-1
clone size: few

CDR3 protein: CASSLGQGLTISEQYF
CDR3 DNA: TGTGCCAGCAGCTTAGGTCAGGGACTGACTATTAGCGAGCAGTACTTC
V gene: TRBV7-9
D gene: NA
J gene: TRBJ2-7
clone size: NA

CDR3 protein: CSARLAGGFQETQYF
CDR3 DNA: TGCAGTGCTAGACTAGCGGGGGGTTTCCAAGAGACCCAGTACTTC
V gene: TRBV20-1
D gene: TRBD2
J gene: TRBJ2-5
clone size: few

CDR3 protein: CASSYANTGELFF
CDR3 DNA: TGTGCCAGCAGTTACGCGAACACCGGGGAGCTGTTTTTT
V gene: TRBV6-5
D gene: NA
J gene: TRBJ2-2
clone size: many

CDR3 protein: CASSLATGPNYGYTF
CDR3 DNA: TGTGCCAGCAGCCTCGCGACAGGGCCTAACTATGGCTACACCTTC
V gene: TRBV3-1
D gene: TRBD1
J gene: TRBJ1-2
clone size: few

CDR3 protein: CASSPRDRGDYNEQFF
CDR3 DNA: TGTGCCAGCAGTCCACGGGATCGCGGGGATTACAATGAGCAGTTCTTC
V gene: TRBV6-2/TRBV6-3
D gene: NA
J gene: TRBJ2-1
clone size: many

CDR3 protein: CASSPWTGGQPQHF
CDR3 DNA: TGTGCCAGCAGTCCTTGGACAGGGGGTCAGCCCCAGCATTTT
V gene: TRBV27
D gene: TRBD1
J gene: TRBJ1-5
clone size: few

CDR3 protein: CASSTTKAGGPTDTQYF
CDR3 DNA: TGTGCCAGCAGCACGACGAAGGCGGGGGGGCCCACAGATACGCAGTATTTT
V gene: TRBV9
D gene: TRBD2
J gene: TRBJ2-3
clone size: once

CDR3 protein: CASSSRALPRVFYNSPLHF
CDR3 DNA: TGTGCCAGCAGCTCCCGGGCCCTGCCCCGGGTTTTCTATAATTCACCCCTCCACTTT
V gene: TRBV7-2
D gene: NA
J gene: TRBJ1-6
clone size: NA

CDR3 protein: CASSPGQGVFFYTF
CDR3 DNA: TGTGCCAGCAGCCCCGGACAGGGTGTATTCTTCTACACCTTC
V gene: TRBV12-3/TRBV12-4
D gene: TRBD1
J gene: TRBJ1-2
clone size: NA

CDR3 protein: CASSRDITDTQYF
CDR3 DNA: TGTGCCAGCAGTCGGGACATCACAGATACGCAGTATTTT
V gene: TRBV5-6
D gene: NA
J gene: TRBJ2-3
clone size: many

CDR3 protein: CASSEQGTDTQYF
CDR3 DNA: TGTGCCAGCAGTGAACAGGGCACAGATACGCAGTATTTT
V gene: TRBV6-1
D gene: NA
J gene: TRBJ2-3
clone size: NA

CDR3 protein: CASSYGQGPYYGYTF
CDR3 DNA: TGTGCCAGCAGCTACGGACAGGGCCCATACTATGGCTACACCTTC
V gene: TRBV7-2
D gene: TRBD1
J gene: TRBJ1-2
clone size: NA

CDR3 protein: CAARIEEGNTEAFF
CDR3 DNA: TGTGCCGCTCGTATTGAGGAGGGGAACACTGAAGCTTTCTTT
V gene: TRBV10-3
D gene: NA
J gene: TRBJ1-1
clone size: few

CDR3 protein: CSASRGAMGNQPQHF
CDR3 DNA: TGCAGTGCTAGTAGGGGGGCTATGGGCAATCAGCCCCAGCATTTT
V gene: TRBV20-1
D gene: NA
J gene: TRBJ1-5
clone size: few

CDR3 protein: CASRPSFGTDTQYF
CDR3 DNA: TGTGCCAGCCGGCCGAGTTTCGGCACAGATACGCAGTATTTT
V gene: TRBV6-1
D gene: NA
J gene: TRBJ2-3
clone size: few

CDR3 protein: CSARRQAITDTQYF
CDR3 DNA: TGCAGTGCTAGACGACAGGCTATCACAGATACGCAGTATTTT
V gene: TRBV20-1
D gene: NA
J gene: TRBJ2-3
clone size: many